This TCR beta chain derives from a study of blood T cell repertoires in COVID-19. Study at large: The United States, Italy and Spain supplied acute and convalescent COVID-19 samples.

Germline lookup yields CDR1 MDHEN and CDR2 SYDVKM. The CDR3 extends over 15 amino acids. J lost 2 bases, V lost 6 bases, and 3 bases had no gene match. TCRdb's table, derived via immunoSEQ multiplex PCR, lists solely in-frame clones and lacks some. There are 100,000 to 150,000 clones in the sample; around 88% occur only once, and roughly 18% lies in the top ten. The chain uses TRBV28 and TRBJ2-1, with 11 bases matching TRBD1. The sequenced sample was peripheral blood. This receptor was identified in a man in his fifties or sixties with active or convalescent COVID-19. This CDR3 is CASRGQGGAYNEQFF. CDR3 DNA: TGTGCCAGCAGGGGACAGGGGGGAGCCTACAATGAGCAGTTCTTC.